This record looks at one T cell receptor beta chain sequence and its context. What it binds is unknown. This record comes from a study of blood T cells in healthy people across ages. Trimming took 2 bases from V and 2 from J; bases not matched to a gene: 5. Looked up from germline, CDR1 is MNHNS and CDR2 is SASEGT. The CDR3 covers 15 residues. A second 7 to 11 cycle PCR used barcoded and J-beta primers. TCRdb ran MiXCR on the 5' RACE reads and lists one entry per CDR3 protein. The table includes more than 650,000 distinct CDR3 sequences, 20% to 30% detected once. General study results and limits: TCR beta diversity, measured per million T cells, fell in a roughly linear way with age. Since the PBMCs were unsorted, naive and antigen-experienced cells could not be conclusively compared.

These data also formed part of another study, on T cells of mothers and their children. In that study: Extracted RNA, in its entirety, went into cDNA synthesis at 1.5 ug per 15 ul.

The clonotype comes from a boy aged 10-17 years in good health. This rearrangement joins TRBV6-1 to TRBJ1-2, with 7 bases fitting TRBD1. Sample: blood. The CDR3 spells CASSEWGQTNYGYTF. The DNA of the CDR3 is TGTGCCAGCAGTGAATGGGGACAGACCAACTATGGCTACACCTTC.